This paragraph reports one TCR beta chain. The table came from immunoSEQ multiplex PCR; TCRdb's copy has only in-frame clones and leaves some out. The table records 150,000 to 200,000 clones, roughly 92% of them present only once. This sample is drawn from a study of T cell responses to AZD1222 COVID-19 vaccine. The CDR3 runs to 13 residues. Germline V gene sequence: CDR1 KGHSH, CDR2 LQKENI. V was trimmed by 3 bases and J by 2 bases, leaving 8 bases between them. The TCR was taken from an adult who received the AZD1222 COVID-19 vaccine. Source: peripheral blood, taken 28 days after the second AZD1222 dose. This chain uses TRBV18 with TRBJ2-7, with a possible D match to TRBD1 (6 bases). DNA for the CDR3: TGTGCCAGCTCACCGAGGGGGACCTACGAGCAGTACTTC. It yields the protein CASSPRGTYEQYF.